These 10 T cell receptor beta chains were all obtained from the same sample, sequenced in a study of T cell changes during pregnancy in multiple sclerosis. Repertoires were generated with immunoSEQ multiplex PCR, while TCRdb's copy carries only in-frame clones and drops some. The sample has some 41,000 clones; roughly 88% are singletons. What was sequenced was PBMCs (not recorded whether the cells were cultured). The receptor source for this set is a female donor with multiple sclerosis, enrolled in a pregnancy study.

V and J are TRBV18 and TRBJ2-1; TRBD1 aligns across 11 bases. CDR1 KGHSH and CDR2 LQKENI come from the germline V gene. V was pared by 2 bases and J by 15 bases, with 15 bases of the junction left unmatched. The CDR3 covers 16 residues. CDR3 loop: CASSPRDRGSGGEAFF. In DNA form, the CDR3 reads TGTGCCAGCTCACCAAGGGACAGGGGGTCTGGAGGGGAGGCGTTCTTC.

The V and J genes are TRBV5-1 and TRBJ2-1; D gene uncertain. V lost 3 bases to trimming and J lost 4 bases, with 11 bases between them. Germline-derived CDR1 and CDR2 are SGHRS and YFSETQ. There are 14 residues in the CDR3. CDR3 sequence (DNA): TGCGCCAGCAGCTGGGTGCCCAATTACAATGAGCAGTTCTTC. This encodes CASSWVPNYNEQFF.

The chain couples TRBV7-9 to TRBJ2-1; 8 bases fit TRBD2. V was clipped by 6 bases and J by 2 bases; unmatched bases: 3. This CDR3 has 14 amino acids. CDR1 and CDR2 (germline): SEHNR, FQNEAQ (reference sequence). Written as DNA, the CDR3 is TGTGCCAGCAGTCGGGGGGGTACCTACAATGAGCAGTTCTTC. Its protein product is CASSRGGTYNEQFF.

CDR3 in amino acids: CASSWVTGNTGELFF. CDR3 in DNA: TGTGCCAGCAGCTGGGTGACAGGGAACACCGGGGAGCTGTTTTTT. The chain is built from TRBV7-2 and TRBJ2-2; D perhaps matches TRBD1 (6 bases). The CDR3 totals 15 residues. V gave up 4 bases and J gave up 1 base, with 10 bases separating them. Germline V gene lookup returns CDR1 SGHTA and CDR2 FQGNSA.

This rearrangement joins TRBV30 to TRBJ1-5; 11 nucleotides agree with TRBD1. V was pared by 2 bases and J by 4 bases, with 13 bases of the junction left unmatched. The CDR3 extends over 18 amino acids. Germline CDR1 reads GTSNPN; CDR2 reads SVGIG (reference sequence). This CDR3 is CAWSPPGQGGLRNQPQHF. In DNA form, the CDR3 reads TGTGCCTGGAGTCCTCCGGGACAGGGGGGCTTACGGAATCAGCCCCAGCATTTT. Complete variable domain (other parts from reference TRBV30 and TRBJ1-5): SQTIHQWPATLVQPVGSPLSLECTVEGTSNPNLYWYRQAAGRGLQLLFYSVGIGQISSEVPQNLSASRPQDRQFILSSKKLLLSDSGFYLCAWSPPGQGGLRNQPQHFGDGTRLSIL.

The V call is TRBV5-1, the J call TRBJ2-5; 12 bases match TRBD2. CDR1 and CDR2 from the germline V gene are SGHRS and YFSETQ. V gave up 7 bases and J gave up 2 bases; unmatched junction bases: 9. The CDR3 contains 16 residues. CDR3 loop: CASRPLAGGRQETQYF. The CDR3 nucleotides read TGCGCCAGCCGCCCTCTAGCGGGAGGGCGTCAAGAGACCCAGTACTTC.

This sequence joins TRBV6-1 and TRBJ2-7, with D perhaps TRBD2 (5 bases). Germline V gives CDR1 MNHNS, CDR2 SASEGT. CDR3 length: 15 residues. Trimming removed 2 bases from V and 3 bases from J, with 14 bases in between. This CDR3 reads CASSEMVGEGYEQYF. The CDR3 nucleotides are TGTGCCAGCAGTGAAATGGTGGGAGAGGGCTACGAGCAGTACTTC.

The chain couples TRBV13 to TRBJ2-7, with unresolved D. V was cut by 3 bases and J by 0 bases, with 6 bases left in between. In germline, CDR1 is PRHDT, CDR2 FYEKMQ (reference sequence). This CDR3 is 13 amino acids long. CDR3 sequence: CASSFGSSYEQYF. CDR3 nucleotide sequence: TGTGCCAGCAGCTTTGGGTCCTCCTACGAGCAGTACTTC.

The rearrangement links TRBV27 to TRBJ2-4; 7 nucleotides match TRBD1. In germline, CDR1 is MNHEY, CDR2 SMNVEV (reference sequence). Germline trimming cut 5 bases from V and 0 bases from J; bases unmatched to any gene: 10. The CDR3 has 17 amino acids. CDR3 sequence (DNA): TGTGCCAGCAGTCCGGGACAGAGTATACAAGCCAAAAACATTCAGTACTTC. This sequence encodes CASSPGQSIQAKNIQYF.

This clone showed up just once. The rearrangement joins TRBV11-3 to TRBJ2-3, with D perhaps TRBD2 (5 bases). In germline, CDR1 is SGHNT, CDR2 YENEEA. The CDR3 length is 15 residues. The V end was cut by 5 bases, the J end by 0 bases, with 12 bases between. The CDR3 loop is CASSHGETSTDTQYF. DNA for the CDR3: TGTGCCAGCAGCCATGGGGAGACTAGCACAGATACGCAGTATTTT.